This is a list of T cell receptor beta chains from one sample in a study of T-cell memory formation after mild COVID-19. TCRdb re-analysed the 5' RACE reads in MiXCR, keeping a single row per CDR3 protein. The top ten clones hold around 12% of a sample with hundreds of thousands of distinct CDR3 sequences, about a sixth of them seen once. The sample was PBMCs or a T cell subset sorted from them (not recorded which). These receptor sequences come from an adult woman who had mild COVID-19 (a few samples of this study predate the infection). Cell type and time point are not known. Each CDR3 is given with its conserved first and last residue. Each record gives: V gene, D gene, J gene, clone size, CDR3 length, CDR3 DNA, CDR3 protein. D genes are given only for firm matches. For some rows the clone size is stated as once, few or many, or as a class when expanded; others skip it.

V: TRBV12-3/TRBV12-4; D: TRBD1; J: TRBJ2-5; size: .; length: 14; DNA: TGTGCCAGCATCGCCGGGACAGGCGAAGAGACCCAGTACTTC; CDR3: CASIAGTGEETQYF
V: TRBV5-5; D: .; J: TRBJ1-5; size: many; length: 16; DNA: TGTGCCAGCAGCCCGTCCCAGGGTCTTGGCAATCAGCCCCAGCATTTT; CDR3: CASSPSQGLGNQPQHF
V: TRBV29-1; D: .; J: TRBJ1-1; size: .; length: 16; DNA: TGCAGCGTTCTGGGTTCAGGGCAAGGGGTGAACACTGAAGCTTTCTTT; CDR3: CSVLGSGQGVNTEAFF
V: TRBV24-1; D: .; J: TRBJ2-1; size: .; length: 16; DNA: TGTGCCACCAGTGGGACTTGGGGGGCGGGTAGGAATGAGCAGTTCTTC; CDR3: CATSGTWGAGRNEQFF
V: TRBV30; D: .; J: TRBJ2-1; size: few; length: 12; DNA: TGTGCCTGGAGTCCTTACTTGAATGAGCAGTTCTTC; CDR3: CAWSPYLNEQFF
V: TRBV5-1; D: TRBD1; J: TRBJ1-4; size: few; length: 15; DNA: TGCGCCAGCAGCCAGGGGGACACCGGGGGAGAAAAACTGTTTTTT; CDR3: CASSQGDTGGEKLFF
V: TRBV12-3/TRBV12-4; D: .; J: TRBJ2-2; size: .; length: 15; DNA: TGTGCCAGCAGTTTAATTAGCGGAAACACCGGGGAGCTGTTTTTT; CDR3: CASSLISGNTGELFF
V: TRBV7-3; D: .; J: TRBJ2-6; size: .; length: 15; DNA: TGTGCCAGCAGCTTAAGCACTTCTGGGGCCAACGTCCTGACTTTC; CDR3: CASSLSTSGANVLTF
V: TRBV5-1; D: .; J: TRBJ2-2; size: .; length: 17; DNA: TGCGCCAGCAGCTCTCTTGGTGTGACCACGAACACCGGGGAGCTGTTTTTT; CDR3: CASSSLGVTTNTGELFF
V: TRBV24-1; D: .; J: TRBJ2-2; size: .; length: 18; DNA: TGTGCCACCAGTGATCCCCTAGGTTCGGAGCCGAACACCGGGGAGCTGTTTTTT; CDR3: CATSDPLGSEPNTGELFF
V: TRBV7-9; D: .; J: TRBJ1-1; size: few; length: 13; DNA: TGTGCCAGCAGCTTTCCCCCGAACACTGAAGCTTTCTTT; CDR3: CASSFPPNTEAFF
V: TRBV14; D: .; J: TRBJ2-7; size: .; length: 14; DNA: TGTGCCAGCAGCCAAGCGTGGAGGTTCTACGAGCAGTACTTC; CDR3: CASSQAWRFYEQYF
V: TRBV5-1; D: TRBD1; J: TRBJ1-1; size: few; length: 13; DNA: TGCGCCAGCAGCGACAGGGCGGGTACTGAAGCTTTCTTT; CDR3: CASSDRAGTEAFF
V: TRBV6-6; D: TRBD1; J: TRBJ1-1; size: .; length: 15; DNA: TGTGCCAGCAGTCGCGGGGACAGGGTGAACACTGAAGCTTTCTTT; CDR3: CASSRGDRVNTEAFF
V: TRBV3-1; D: .; J: TRBJ1-2; size: .; length: 14; DNA: TGTGCCAGCAGCCAAGGTCCCCAGTTCTATGGCTACACCTTC; CDR3: CASSQGPQFYGYTF
V: TRBV6-5; D: .; J: TRBJ1-1; size: .; length: 14; DNA: TGTGCCAGCAGTTACTCTGGACGAAGTACTGAAGCTTTCTTT; CDR3: CASSYSGRSTEAFF
V: TRBV7-8; D: .; J: TRBJ1-3; size: .; length: 15; DNA: TGTGCCAGCAGCGATCGACGGTCCGCTGGAAACACCATATATTTT; CDR3: CASSDRRSAGNTIYF
V: TRBV12-3/TRBV12-4; D: TRBD1; J: TRBJ1-5; size: .; length: 13; DNA: TGTGCCAGCAGACAGGGGGTCAATCAGCCCCAGCATTTT; CDR3: CASRQGVNQPQHF
V: TRBV29-1; D: TRBD1; J: TRBJ1-2; size: few; length: 12; DNA: TGCAGCGTTGTTACAGGGGACTATGGCTACACCTTC; CDR3: CSVVTGDYGYTF
V: TRBV7-3; D: TRBD2; J: TRBJ2-1; size: .; length: 14; DNA: TGTGCCAGCAGTTATAGCGGGAAATACAATGAGCAGTTCTTC; CDR3: CASSYSGKYNEQFF
V: TRBV5-1; D: TRBD1; J: TRBJ2-1; size: .; length: 16; DNA: TGCGCCAGCAGCCGTCCAGACAGGGTAGAGTCCGATGAGCAGTTCTTC; CDR3: CASSRPDRVESDEQFF
V: TRBV29-1; D: .; J: TRBJ2-7; size: few; length: 13; DNA: TGCAGCGTTTCTCAACGTGGGGGGACCGAGCAGTACTTC; CDR3: CSVSQRGGTEQYF
V: TRBV7-9; D: TRBD1; J: TRBJ1-2; size: few; length: 18; DNA: TGTGCCAGCAGCACTCCGGGACAGGGTGTCCCAGGACGCAATGGCTACACCTTC; CDR3: CASSTPGQGVPGRNGYTF
V: TRBV14; D: .; J: TRBJ2-7; size: .; length: 15; DNA: TGTGCCAGCAGCCAAGATTGGGGTGCCCTTAACGAGCAGTACTTC; CDR3: CASSQDWGALNEQYF
V: TRBV20-1; D: .; J: TRBJ2-1; size: many; length: 13; DNA: TGCAGTGCCCCCGTCAGCTCCTACAATGAGCAGTTCTTC; CDR3: CSAPVSSYNEQFF
V: TRBV29-1; D: .; J: TRBJ2-1; size: few; length: 13; DNA: TGCAGCGTTGACACCCAGATCGACAATGAGCAGTTCTTC; CDR3: CSVDTQIDNEQFF
V: TRBV12-3/TRBV12-4; D: TRBD2; J: TRBJ2-5; size: .; length: 14; DNA: TGTGCCAGCACCCGACTAGCATTCCAAGAGACCCAGTACTTC; CDR3: CASTRLAFQETQYF
V: TRBV6-4; D: .; J: TRBJ1-6; size: once; length: 13; DNA: TGTGCCAGCAGTGACTCGATGGGTACACCCCTCCACTTT; CDR3: CASSDSMGTPLHF
V: TRBV5-5; D: .; J: TRBJ2-3; size: many; length: 14; DNA: TGTGCCAGCAGCCTGACGTCTAGCACAGATACGCAGTATTTT; CDR3: CASSLTSSTDTQYF
V: TRBV6-1; D: TRBD2; J: TRBJ2-3; size: many; length: 15; DNA: TGTGCCAGCAGAGCTCTTAGCGGGGGCTCAGATACGCAGTATTTT; CDR3: CASRALSGGSDTQYF
V: TRBV7-2; D: .; J: TRBJ2-2; size: .; length: 16; DNA: TGTGCCAGCAGCTTCGTTCCAGGGGATTACACCGGGGAGCTGTTTTTT; CDR3: CASSFVPGDYTGELFF
V: TRBV3-1; D: .; J: TRBJ1-1; size: few; length: 16; DNA: TGTGCCAGCAGCTCCTGGACAAGGCGATCGGGCACTGAAGCTTTCTTT; CDR3: CASSSWTRRSGTEAFF
V: TRBV19; D: .; J: TRBJ1-5; size: .; length: 16; DNA: TGTGCCAGTAGTACGACTCGGACAGCGCGCAATCAGCCCCAGCATTTT; CDR3: CASSTTRTARNQPQHF
V: TRBV6-2/TRBV6-3; D: .; J: TRBJ2-7; size: .; length: 14; DNA: TGTGCCAGCAGGACTACAGGGCGAGCCTACGAGCAGTACTTC; CDR3: CASRTTGRAYEQYF
V: TRBV11-2; D: .; J: TRBJ2-5; size: many; length: 14; DNA: TGTGCCAGCAGCATGGGACTGGACCAAGAGACCCAGTACTTC; CDR3: CASSMGLDQETQYF
V: TRBV5-5; D: TRBD1; J: TRBJ1-6; size: few; length: 14; DNA: TGTGCCAGCAGCCTAGACAGGGGACCTTCAGCCCTCCACTTT; CDR3: CASSLDRGPSALHF
V: TRBV27; D: TRBD2; J: TRBJ2-3; size: .; length: 16; DNA: TGTGCCAGCAGTTTAGCGGGGGTTCTCAACACAGATACGCAGTATTTT; CDR3: CASSLAGVLNTDTQYF
V: TRBV5-5; D: TRBD1; J: TRBJ1-1; size: few; length: 17; DNA: TGTGCCAGCACCCTGACAGGGGCCACCCATCAATCCACTGAAGCTTTCTTT; CDR3: CASTLTGATHQSTEAFF
V: TRBV6-5; D: TRBD2; J: TRBJ2-1; size: .; length: 15; DNA: TGTGCCAGCACCTCTCTGCGACTAGCCGCCAATGAGCAGTTCTTC; CDR3: CASTSLRLAANEQFF
V: TRBV27; D: TRBD2; J: TRBJ2-1; size: .; length: 14; DNA: TGTGCCAGCCATCTGGCGGGAGCTAACAATGAGCAGTTCTTC; CDR3: CASHLAGANNEQFF
V: TRBV4-1; D: TRBD2; J: TRBJ2-3; size: few; length: 17; DNA: TGCGCCAGCAGCCAACCGACTAGCGGGAGGGCCGCAGATACGCAGTATTTT; CDR3: CASSQPTSGRAADTQYF
V: TRBV7-2; D: .; J: TRBJ1-5; size: few; length: 14; DNA: TGTGCCAGCAGCTCGGGGGAGTTTGTTCAGCCCCAGCATTTT; CDR3: CASSSGEFVQPQHF
V: TRBV20-1; D: TRBD2; J: TRBJ2-1; size: once; length: 16; DNA: TGCAGTGCTAGAGAGGGACTAGCGGCGACCTACAATGAGCAGTTCTTC; CDR3: CSAREGLAATYNEQFF
V: TRBV7-2; D: .; J: TRBJ2-1; size: .; length: 13; DNA: TGTGCCAGCCTACGCGGGCCCTACAATGAGCAGTTCTTC; CDR3: CASLRGPYNEQFF
V: TRBV20-1; D: TRBD1; J: TRBJ1-1; size: many; length: 13; DNA: TGCAGTGCTTACAGGGGGCCGGGCACTGAAGCTTTCTTT; CDR3: CSAYRGPGTEAFF
V: TRBV29-1; D: .; J: TRBJ2-1; size: .; length: 15; DNA: TGCAGCGTTGAAGGTTCGGTCATATCGGACAATGAGCAGTTCTTC; CDR3: CSVEGSVISDNEQFF
V: TRBV7-9; D: .; J: TRBJ1-2; size: .; length: 12; DNA: TGTGCCAGCAGGCTGGCGAACTATGGCTACACCTTC; CDR3: CASRLANYGYTF